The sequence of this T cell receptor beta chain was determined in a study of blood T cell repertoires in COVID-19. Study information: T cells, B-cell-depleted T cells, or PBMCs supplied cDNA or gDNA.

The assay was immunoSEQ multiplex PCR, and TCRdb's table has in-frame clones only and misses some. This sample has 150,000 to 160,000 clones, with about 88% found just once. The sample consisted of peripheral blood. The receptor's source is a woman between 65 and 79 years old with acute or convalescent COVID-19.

CDR3 protein: CSARDGVSQYV. CDR3 sequence (DNA): TGCAGTGCTAGAGACGGGGTTTCTCAGTACGTC. This chain uses TRBV20-1 with TRBJ2-7, with D possibly being TRBD2 (5 bases). CDR3 size: 11 residues. The germline gives CDR1 DFQATT, CDR2 SNEGSKA (reference sequence). Trimming took off 0 bases at V and 10 bases at J, with 10 bases between the two ends.